This T cell receptor beta chain was identified in a study of CD8+CD57+ T cells in acquired aplastic anemia. Study details: Sorted CD4+ and CD8+ cells gave a mean 3.2 ug DNA, range roughly 0.18 to 27.4 ug.

This clonotype was seen ten or more times. TCR beta VDJ combinations and CDR3 sequences were profiled from genomic DNA. MiXCR, applied by TCRdb to the reads, yields one record per CDR3 protein. This table holds some 200,000 distinct CDR3 sequences, about 37% found once. The V segment lost 6 bases and the J segment 1 base; nucleotides outside the gene matches: 5. CDR3 length: 14 residues. The germline V gene encodes CDR1 DFQATT and CDR2 SNEGSKA (reference sequence). This receptor was taken from a human donor in good health, serving as a control. The chain uses TRBV20-1 and TRBJ2-1; TRBD2 aligns across 8 bases. The sequencing input was sorted CD4+, CD8+, or CD8+CD57+ T cells (not recorded which) from PBMCs. The CDR3 protein is CSATGGQSYNEQFF. For the CDR3, the DNA is TGCAGTGCCACGGGGGGGCAGTCCTACAATGAGCAGTTCTTC.